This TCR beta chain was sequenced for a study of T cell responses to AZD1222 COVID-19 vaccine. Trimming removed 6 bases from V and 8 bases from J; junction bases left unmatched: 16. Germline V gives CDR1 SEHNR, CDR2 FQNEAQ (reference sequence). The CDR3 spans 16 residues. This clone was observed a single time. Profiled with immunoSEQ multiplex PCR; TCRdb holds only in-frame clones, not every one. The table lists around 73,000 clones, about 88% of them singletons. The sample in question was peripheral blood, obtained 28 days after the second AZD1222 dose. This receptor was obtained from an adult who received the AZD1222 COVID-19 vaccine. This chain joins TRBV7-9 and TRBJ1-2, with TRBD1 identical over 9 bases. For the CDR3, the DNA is TGTGCCAGCAGTGGGGCTGGGACAGGGCTTTTTCGGGGCTACACCTTC. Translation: CASSGAGTGLFRGYTF.